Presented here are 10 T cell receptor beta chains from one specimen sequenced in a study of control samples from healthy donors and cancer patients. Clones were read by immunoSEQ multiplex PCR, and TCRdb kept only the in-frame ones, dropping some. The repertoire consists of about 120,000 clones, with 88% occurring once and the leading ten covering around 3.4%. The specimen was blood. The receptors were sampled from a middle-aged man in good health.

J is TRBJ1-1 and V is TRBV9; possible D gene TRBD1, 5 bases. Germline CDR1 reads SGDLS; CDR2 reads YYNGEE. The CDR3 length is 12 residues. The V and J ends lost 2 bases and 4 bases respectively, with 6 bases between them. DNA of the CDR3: TGTGCCAGCAGCGTGCAGGGCACTGAAGCTTTCTTT. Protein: CASSVQGTEAFF.

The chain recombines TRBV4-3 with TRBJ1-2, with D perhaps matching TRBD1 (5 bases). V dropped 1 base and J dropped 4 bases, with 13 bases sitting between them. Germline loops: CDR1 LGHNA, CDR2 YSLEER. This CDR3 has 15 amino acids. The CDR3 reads CASSQGGPSLYGYTF. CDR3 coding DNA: TGCGCCAGCAGCCAAGGGGGCCCGTCCCTCTATGGCTACACCTTC.

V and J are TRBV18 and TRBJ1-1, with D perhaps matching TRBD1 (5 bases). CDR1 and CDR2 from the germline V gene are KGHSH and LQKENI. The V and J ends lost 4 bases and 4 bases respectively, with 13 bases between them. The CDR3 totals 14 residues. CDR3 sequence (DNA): TGTGCCAGCTCACTAGGAACTCAGGGCACTGAAGCTTTCTTT. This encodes CASSLGTQGTEAFF. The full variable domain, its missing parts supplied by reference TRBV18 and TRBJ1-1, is NAGVMQNPRHLVRRRGQEARLRCSPMKGHSHVYWYRQLPEEGLKFMVYLQKENIIDESGMPKERFSAEFPKEGPSILRIQQVVRGDSAAYFCASSLGTQGTEAFFGQGTRLTVV.

The CDR3, as DNA: TGTGCCAGCAGCTTAGGATATGGCCTAACTTACGAGCAGTACTTC. Translating gives CASSLGYGLTYEQYF. The chain has TRBV7-8 and TRBJ2-7, with D uncertain. Trimming pared 1 base from V and 4 bases from J, leaving 14 bases between. Looked up from germline, CDR1 is SGHVS and CDR2 is FQNEAQ. This CDR3 contains 15 residues.

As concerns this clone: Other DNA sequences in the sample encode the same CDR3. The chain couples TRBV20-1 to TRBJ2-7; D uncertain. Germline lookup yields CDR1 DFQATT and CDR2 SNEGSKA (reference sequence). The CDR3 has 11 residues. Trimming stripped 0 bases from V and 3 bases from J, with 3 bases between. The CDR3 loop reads CSAREGYEQYF. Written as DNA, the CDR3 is TGCAGTGCTAGAGAAGGCTACGAGCAGTACTTC.

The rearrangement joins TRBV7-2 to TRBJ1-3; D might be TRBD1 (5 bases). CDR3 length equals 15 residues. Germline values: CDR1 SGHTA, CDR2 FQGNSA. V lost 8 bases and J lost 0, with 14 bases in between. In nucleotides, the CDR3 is TGTGCCAGCCCCCCACCGGGGACCTCTGGAAACACCATATATTTT. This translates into CASPPPGTSGNTIYF.

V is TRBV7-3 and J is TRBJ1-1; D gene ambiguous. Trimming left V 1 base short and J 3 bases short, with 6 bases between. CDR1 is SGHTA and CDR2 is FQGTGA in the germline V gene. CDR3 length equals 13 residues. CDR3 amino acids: CASSLRGDTEAFF. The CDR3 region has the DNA TGTGCCAGCAGCTTAAGGGGTGACACTGAAGCTTTCTTT.

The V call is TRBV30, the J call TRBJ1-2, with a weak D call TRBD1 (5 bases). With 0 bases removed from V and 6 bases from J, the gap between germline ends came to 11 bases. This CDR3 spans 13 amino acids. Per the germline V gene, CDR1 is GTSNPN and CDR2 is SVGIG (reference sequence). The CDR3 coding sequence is TGTGCCTGGAGTGTAGGGGAAGGTGATGGCTACACCTTC. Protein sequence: CAWSVGEGDGYTF.

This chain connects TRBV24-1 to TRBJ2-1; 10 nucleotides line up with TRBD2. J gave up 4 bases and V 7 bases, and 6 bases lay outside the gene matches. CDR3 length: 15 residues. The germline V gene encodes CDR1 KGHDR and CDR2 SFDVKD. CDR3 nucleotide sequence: TGTGCCACCAGCAGCGGGGGGGCCCGTTACAATGAGCAGTTCTTC. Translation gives CATSSGGARYNEQFF.

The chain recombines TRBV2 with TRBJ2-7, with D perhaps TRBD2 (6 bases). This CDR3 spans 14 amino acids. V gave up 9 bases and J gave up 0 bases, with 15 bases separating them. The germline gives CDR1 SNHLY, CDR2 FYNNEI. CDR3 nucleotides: TGTGCCAGTGGCCGGGACTCAAGCTCCTACGAGCAGTACTTC. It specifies CASGRDSSSYEQYF.